The text below deals with one T cell receptor beta chain. A second PCR of 7 to 11 cycles used a sample-barcoded 5' primer and a J-beta primer mix. Sequencing of every sample gave 2.5 million or more CDR3-containing paired-end reads. TCRdb reprocessed the 5' RACE reads via MiXCR and lists one record per CDR3 protein. The profile shows about 500,000 distinct CDR3 sequences, less than 25% of them singletons. The donors, healthy Caucasians from Russia, were aged about 6 to 95. This sample stems from a study of blood T cells in healthy people across ages. Study as a whole: Template switching picked up about one barcoded beta molecule for each two T cells.

This sample was also put to use in a study of T cells of mothers and their children. As reported in that work: A slight, non-significant increase in overlap was found for related mother-child pairs relative to unrelated pairs.

Sample: blood. This TCR was recovered from a boy aged 5 to 17 in good health.

The CDR3 loop is CASSLGQGARGNGYTF. The CDR3 DNA reads TGCGCCAGCAGCTTGGGACAGGGGGCACGGGGTAATGGCTACACCTTC. The rearrangement links TRBV5-1 to TRBJ1-2; 10 bases match TRBD1. The germline gives CDR1 SGHRS, CDR2 YFSETQ. There are 16 residues in the CDR3. V shed 0 bases and J 6 bases; nucleotides not matched to a gene: 8.